Shown below are 15 T cell receptor beta chains from a single sample sequenced in a study of T cell responses to AZD1222 COVID-19 vaccine. This table comes from immunoSEQ multiplex PCR, and its TCRdb copy is limited to in-frame clones, with some not included. The data show around 45,000 clones, about 82% seen once. The sample in question was peripheral blood, obtained 28 days after the second dose of the MenACWY control vaccine. The receptors stem from an adult who received the MenACWY meningococcal vaccine as a control.

CDR3 DNA sequence: TGTGCCAGTAGTCTCCGATCAGGGGCGGGTAGCAATCAGCCCCAGCATTTT. Translated, it gives CASSLRSGAGSNQPQHF. The chain has TRBV19 and TRBJ1-5; possibly TRBD1 for D (6 bases). The CDR3 extends over 17 amino acids. V dropped 5 bases and J dropped 0 bases, with 17 bases sitting between them. Germline V CDR1 and CDR2: LNHDA, SQIVND (reference sequence). The full variable domain, in which reference TRBV19 and TRBJ1-5 provide the parts outside the CDR3, is DGGITQSPKYLFRKEGQNVTLSCEQNLNHDAMYWYRQDPGQGLRLIYYSQIVNDFQKGDIAEGYSVSREKKESFPLTVTSAQKNPTAFYLCASSLRSGAGSNQPQHFGDGTRLSIL.

The chain couples TRBV5-1 to TRBJ1-4, with TRBD1 identical over 7 bases. This CDR3 spans 15 amino acids. Germline V gene lookup returns CDR1 SGHRS and CDR2 YFSETQ. With V trimmed by 4 bases and J by 7 bases, 10 bases remained unmatched. CDR3 nucleotides: TGCGCCAGCAGCCCCCGGGACAGCTTTTCTGAAAAACTGTTTTTT. Translating it yields CASSPRDSFSEKLFF.

V gene TRBV21-1 combines with J gene TRBJ2-3; the D segment call TRBD2 is taken from the table without a DNA check. TRBV21-1 is a pseudogene locus. The length of the CDR3 is 17 residues. This chain's CDR3 is CASSDMSSGGAADTQYF. The CDR3 coding sequence is TGTGCCAGCAGCGATATGAGTAGCGGGGGGGCCGCAGATACGCAGTATTTT.

The gene calls are TRBV7-9 and TRBJ1-5; D is unresolved. CDR3 length: 15 residues. The germline V and J ends were trimmed by 1 base and 0 bases, with 7 bases remaining between them. The germline V gene encodes CDR1 SEHNR and CDR2 FQNEAQ (reference sequence). The CDR3 DNA reads as TGTGCCAGCAGCTTAGATTGGGGTAGCAATCAGCCCCAGCATTTT. Translation gives CASSLDWGSNQPQHF.

Points on this clone: Other DNA sequences in this specimen translate into the identical CDR3. The chain couples TRBV9 to TRBJ1-1; D call uncertain. Germline V gene sequence: CDR1 SGDLS, CDR2 YYNGEE. Trimming left V 0 bases short and J 2 bases short, with 5 bases between. The CDR3 has 13 residues. The CDR3 region is CASSVAVNTEAFF. The CDR3 coding sequence is TGTGCCAGCAGCGTAGCGGTCAACACTGAAGCTTTCTTT.

The rearrangement joins TRBV10-3 to TRBJ1-1, with 7 nucleotides matching TRBD1. V lost 6 bases to trimming and J lost 3 bases; unmatched junction nucleotides: 7. There are 14 residues in the CDR3. The germline V gene encodes CDR1 ENHRY and CDR2 SYGVKD. The CDR3 region is CAIRSGQIDTEAFF. CDR3 DNA sequence: TGTGCCATCAGATCGGGACAGATAGACACTGAAGCTTTCTTT.

The rearrangement joins TRBV6-5 to TRBJ2-7; possible D gene TRBD2, 6 bases. The CDR3 is 12 amino acids. Germline-derived CDR1 and CDR2 are MNHEY and SVGAGI. The germline V and J ends were trimmed by 4 bases and 4 bases, with 8 bases remaining between them. CDR3 sequence reads: CASSSRGYEQYF. CDR3 sequence (DNA): TGTGCCAGCAGTTCCCGGGGGTACGAGCAGTACTTC.

The genes are TRBV7-6 and TRBJ1-2; D is possibly TRBD1 (6 bases). V dropped 5 bases and J dropped 4 bases, with 17 bases sitting between them. Germline V gene data show CDR1 as SGHVS and CDR2 as FNYEAQ. The length of the CDR3 is 15 residues. Written as DNA, the CDR3 is TGTGCCAGCAGCCCACAGTCCGGGACAAGCTATGGCTACACCTTC. Amino acids: CASSPQSGTSYGYTF.

The chain joins TRBV27 to TRBJ2-1; D is unclear. CDR1 MNHEY and CDR2 SMNVEV come from the germline V gene (reference sequence). The CDR3 runs 16 residues. V was shortened by 3 bases and J by 7 bases, with 19 bases between the two germline ends. CDR3 protein: CASSFLSVGSGNEQFF. As DNA, the CDR3 is TGTGCCAGCAGTTTCCTGAGTGTGGGCTCTGGGAATGAGCAGTTCTTC.

This chain joins TRBV27 and TRBJ1-2; tentatively, D is TRBD1 (5 bases). The V and J ends lost 2 bases and 4 bases respectively, with 14 bases between them. The V gene's germline CDR1 is MNHEY and CDR2 SMNVEV (reference sequence). CDR3 length equals 15 residues. The CDR3 loop is CASSLREGSPYGYTF. The CDR3 nucleotides read TGTGCCAGCAGTTTACGCGAGGGGAGTCCCTATGGCTACACCTTC.

The rearrangement joins TRBV2 to TRBJ1-1, with D uncertain. In germline, CDR1 is SNHLY, CDR2 FYNNEI. Trimming removed 6 bases from V and 1 base from J, with 6 bases in between. The CDR3 is made up of 12 amino acids. The CDR3 loop is CASREGNTEAFF. For the CDR3, the DNA is TGTGCCAGCAGGGAGGGGAACACTGAAGCTTTCTTT.

The table lists this clone with a few counts. The gene calls are TRBV7-2 and TRBJ1-5; TRBD1 agrees at 9 bases. The germline V gene has CDR1 SGHTA and CDR2 FQGNSA. The CDR3 consists of 18 residues. V was pared by 1 base and J by 4 bases, with 11 bases of the junction left unmatched. CDR3 in amino acids: CASSLEAGTGRLNQPQHF. CDR3 in DNA: TGTGCCAGCAGCTTAGAAGCCGGGACAGGGAGACTTAATCAGCCCCAGCATTTT.

This chain joins TRBV5-4 and TRBJ1-6, with D uncertain. Trimming removed 4 bases from V and 10 bases from J, with 21 bases in between. CDR3 length: 16 amino acids. Germline lookup yields CDR1 SGHNT and CDR2 YYREEE (reference sequence). The CDR3 DNA sequence: TGTGCCAGCAGCCGCCCGGGTAGGGCAAAAGTCTCACCCCTCCACTTT. This sequence encodes CASSRPGRAKVSPLHF.

The chain couples TRBV19 to TRBJ1-1; TRBD1 is a possible D gene (5 bases). Germline V lookup: CDR1 LNHDA, CDR2 SQIVND (reference sequence). Trimming left V 6 bases short and J 4 bases short, with 12 bases between. The CDR3 extends over 13 amino acids. The CDR3 sequence is CASSPGRGTEAFF. The CDR3, as DNA: TGTGCCAGTAGCCCGGGGAGGGGCACTGAAGCTTTCTTT.

The V gene is TRBV10-3, the J gene TRBJ2-1; a possible D gene is TRBD2 (6 bases). The ends were cut back, 2 bases at V and 10 bases at J, with 9 bases in the middle. The CDR3 has 12 amino acids. The germline V gene encodes CDR1 ENHRY and CDR2 SYGVKD. CDR3 DNA sequence: TGTGCCATCAGTGAGCTCGGGGGAGAGCAGTTCTTC. Translation: CAISELGGEQFF.